The present entry profiles one T cell receptor beta chain with its context. All enrollees were about 18 to 90 years old and from 24 US areas. This sample was taken from a study of blood T cell repertoires in COVID-19. Overall study context: PBMCs, B-cell-depleted T cells, or T cells were the source of the cDNA or gDNA that made up the material.

Some clones are missing from TCRdb's copy, which holds only in-frame ones; the method was immunoSEQ multiplex PCR. The sample comprises roughly 200,000 clones, around nine tenths of which are singletons, and about 4% rests with the top ten. The germline CDR1 and CDR2 sequences are SGHTA and FQGNSA. The CDR3 runs to 17 residues. Trimming took 0 bases from V and 2 from J, leaving 17 bases between them. Sequencing used PBMCs or T cells enriched from blood (not recorded which). The chain links TRBV7-2 to TRBJ2-7; perhaps TRBD1 as D (5 bases). The origin of this receptor is a woman in her twenties or thirties with acute COVID-19. CDR3 sequence: CASSLALDTTKAYEQYF. In DNA form, the CDR3 reads TGTGCCAGCAGCTTAGCGCTGGACACCACCAAAGCCTACGAGCAGTACTTC.